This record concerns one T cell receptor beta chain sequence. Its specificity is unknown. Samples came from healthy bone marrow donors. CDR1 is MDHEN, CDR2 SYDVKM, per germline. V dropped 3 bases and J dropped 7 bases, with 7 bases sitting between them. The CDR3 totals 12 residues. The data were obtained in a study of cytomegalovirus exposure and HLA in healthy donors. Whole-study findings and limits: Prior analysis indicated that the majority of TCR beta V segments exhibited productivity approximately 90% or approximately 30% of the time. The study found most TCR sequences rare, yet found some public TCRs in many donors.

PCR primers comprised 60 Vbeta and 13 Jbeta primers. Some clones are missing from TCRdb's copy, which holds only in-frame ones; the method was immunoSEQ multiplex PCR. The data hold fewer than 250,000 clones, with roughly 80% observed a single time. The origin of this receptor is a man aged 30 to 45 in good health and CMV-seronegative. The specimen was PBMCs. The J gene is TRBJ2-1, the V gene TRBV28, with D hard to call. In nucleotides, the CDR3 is TGTGCCAGCAGTTTGTCCACAAATGAGCAGTTCTTC. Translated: CASSLSTNEQFF.